The TCR beta chain described here comes from a study of HIV-infected patients and healthy controls. Per the germline V gene, CDR1 is DFQATT and CDR2 is SNEGSKA (reference sequence). Trimming removed 0 bases from V and 7 bases from J; junction bases left unmatched: 4. CDR3 size: 15 residues. cDNA was made from 500 ng RNA using alpha and beta constant primers. Using multiplexing indices, alpha and beta chain libraries were generated apart by chain-specific third strand synthesis. One primer pair amplified all rearrangements per chain; each cDNA got molecular barcodes. Second strand DNA was synthesized using a primer at the SP2 site. TCRdb fed the 5' RACE reads into MiXCR, producing one record per CDR3 protein. The data contain thousands of distinct CDR3 sequences, 8.5% to 9% of them seen just once; the ten biggest clones take up 20% to 25%. Study results and limitations: Compared with untreated HIV+ repertoires, healthy controls showed roughly threefold more distinct CDR3s and higher Shannon diversity.

Antiretroviral therapy had run roughly three months, about 14 weeks, before follow-up blood collection. Whole blood was used without fractionation, so all unsorted peripheral T cells were included. This clonotype was found many times. Its antigen is as yet unknown. Sequenced here: blood, sampled during antiretroviral therapy. The TCR sequence derives from an adult with HIV infection. The J gene is TRBJ1-5, the V gene TRBV20-1; 12 nucleotides match TRBD1. The CDR3 sequence is CSARESGTGGQPQHF. In DNA form, the CDR3 reads TGCAGTGCTAGAGAATCTGGGACAGGGGGCCAGCCCCAGCATTTT.